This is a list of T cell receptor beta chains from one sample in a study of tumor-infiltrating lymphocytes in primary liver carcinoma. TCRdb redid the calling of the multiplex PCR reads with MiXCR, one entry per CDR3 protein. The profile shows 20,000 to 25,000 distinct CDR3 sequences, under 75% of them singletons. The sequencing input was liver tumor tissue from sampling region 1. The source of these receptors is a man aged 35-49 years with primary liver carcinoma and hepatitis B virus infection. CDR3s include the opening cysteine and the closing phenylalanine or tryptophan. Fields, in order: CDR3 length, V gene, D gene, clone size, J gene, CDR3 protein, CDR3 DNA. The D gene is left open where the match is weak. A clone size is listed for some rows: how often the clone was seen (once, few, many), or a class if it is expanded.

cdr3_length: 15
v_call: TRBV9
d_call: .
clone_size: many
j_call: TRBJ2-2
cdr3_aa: CASSVAGQRTGELFF
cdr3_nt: TGTGCCAGCAGCGTAGCAGGGCAGAGAACCGGGGAGCTGTTTTTT

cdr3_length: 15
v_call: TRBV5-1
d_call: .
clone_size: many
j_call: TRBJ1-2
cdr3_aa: CASSLVYDRIYGYTF
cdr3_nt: TGCGCCAGCAGCTTGGTTTACGACAGGATCTATGGCTACACCTTC

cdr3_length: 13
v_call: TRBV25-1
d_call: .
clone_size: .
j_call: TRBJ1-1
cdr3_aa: CPSSGQMNTEAFF
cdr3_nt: TGTCCCAGCAGCGGACAGATGAACACTGAAGCTTTCTTT

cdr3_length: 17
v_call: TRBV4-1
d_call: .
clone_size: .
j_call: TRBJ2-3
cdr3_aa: CATRGGGDDRFTDTQYF
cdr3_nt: TGCGCCACCCGGGGAGGGGGAGATGATAGATTCACAGATACGCAGTATTTT

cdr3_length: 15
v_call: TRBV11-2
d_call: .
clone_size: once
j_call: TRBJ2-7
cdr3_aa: CASSLSSAITYEQYF
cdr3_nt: TGTGCCAGCAGCTTATCCTCGGCAATTACCTACGAACAGTACTTC

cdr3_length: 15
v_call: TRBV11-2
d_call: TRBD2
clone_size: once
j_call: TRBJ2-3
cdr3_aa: CASSTGTSGIDTQYF
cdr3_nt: TGTGCCAGCAGCACCGGGACTAGCGGCATAGATACGCAGTATTTT

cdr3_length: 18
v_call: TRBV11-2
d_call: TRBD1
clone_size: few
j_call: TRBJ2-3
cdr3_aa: CTSGLVAGTGGKTDTRYF
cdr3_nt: TGTACCAGCGGCTTAGTCGCTGGGACAGGGGGCAAAACAGATACGCGGTATTTT

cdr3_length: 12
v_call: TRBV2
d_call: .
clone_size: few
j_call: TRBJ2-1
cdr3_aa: CASSTREDEQFF
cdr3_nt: TGTGCCAGTTCGACAAGGGAGGATGAGCAATTCTTC

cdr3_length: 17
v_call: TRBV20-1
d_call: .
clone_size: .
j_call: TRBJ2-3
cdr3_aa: CSARDVLTSIGTDTQYF
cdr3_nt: TGCAGTGCTAGAGATGTTTTAACTAGCATCGGAACAGATACGCAGTATTTT

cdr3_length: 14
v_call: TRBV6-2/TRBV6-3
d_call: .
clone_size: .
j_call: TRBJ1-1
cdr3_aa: CARSYLELNIEAFF
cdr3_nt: TGTGCCCGCAGTTACCTAGAGCTGAACATTGAAGCTTTCTTT

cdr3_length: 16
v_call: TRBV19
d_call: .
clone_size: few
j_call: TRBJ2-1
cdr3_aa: CASSLSTLSSYNEQFF
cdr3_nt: TGTGCCAGTAGTTTGTCAACCTTGAGCTCCTACAATGAGCAGTTCTTC

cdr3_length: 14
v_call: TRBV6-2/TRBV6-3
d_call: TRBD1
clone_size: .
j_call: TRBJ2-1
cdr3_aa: CASIPGQGAGKQFF
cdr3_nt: TGTGCCAGCATTCCGGGACAGGGGGCTGGAAAGCAGTTCTTC

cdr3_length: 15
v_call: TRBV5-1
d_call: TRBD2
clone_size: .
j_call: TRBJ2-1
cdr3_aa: CASSPRLAGGSEQLF
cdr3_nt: TGCGCCAGCAGCCCACGACTAGCGGGAGGGAGTGAGCAGTTATTC

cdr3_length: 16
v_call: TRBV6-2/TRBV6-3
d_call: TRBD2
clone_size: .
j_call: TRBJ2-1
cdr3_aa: CASRRLAGANYNEHFF
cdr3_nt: TGTGCCAGCAGAAGACTAGCGGGGGCCAACTACAACGAGCACTTCTTC

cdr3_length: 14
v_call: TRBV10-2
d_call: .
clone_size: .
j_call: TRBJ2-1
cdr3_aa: CASNEISSYNEQFF
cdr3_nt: TGCGCCAGCAATGAGATTAGCTCCTACAATGAGCAGTTCTTC

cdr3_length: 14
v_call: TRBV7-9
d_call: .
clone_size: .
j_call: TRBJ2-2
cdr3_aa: CTSSLEGVDGELFF
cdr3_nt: TGTACCAGCAGCTTAGAGGGGGTCGACGGGGAGCTGTTTTTT

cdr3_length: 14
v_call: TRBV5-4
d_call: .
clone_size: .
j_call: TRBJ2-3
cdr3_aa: CASRPGITLDTQYF
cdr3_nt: TGTGCCAGCAGACCCGGGATCACACTTGATACGCAGTATTTT

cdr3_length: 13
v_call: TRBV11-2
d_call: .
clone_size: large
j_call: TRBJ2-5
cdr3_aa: CASSLVLEETQYF
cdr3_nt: TGTGCCAGCAGCTTAGTTCTGGAAGAGACCCAGTACTTC

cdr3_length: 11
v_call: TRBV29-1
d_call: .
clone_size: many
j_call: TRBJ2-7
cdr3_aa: CSVEDSYEQYF
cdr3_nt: TGCAGCGTGGAGGACTCCTACGAGCAGTACTTC

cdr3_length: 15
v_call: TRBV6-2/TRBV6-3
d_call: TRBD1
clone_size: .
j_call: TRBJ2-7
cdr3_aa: CTGSYHLDRAYGQYF
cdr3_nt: TGTACCGGCAGTTACCATCTAGACAGGGCATACGGGCAGTACTTC

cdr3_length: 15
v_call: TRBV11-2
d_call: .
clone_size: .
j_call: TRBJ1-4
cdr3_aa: CASSLDGFANGKLFF
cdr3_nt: TGCGCCAGCAGCTTGGACGGGTTCGCTAATGGAAAACTGTTTTTT

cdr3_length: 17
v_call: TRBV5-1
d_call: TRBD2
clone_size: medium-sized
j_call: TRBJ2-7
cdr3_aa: CASSFDMDPGGGYEQYF
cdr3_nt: TGCGCCAGCAGCTTTGACATGGACCCGGGGGGAGGCTACGAGCAGTACTTC

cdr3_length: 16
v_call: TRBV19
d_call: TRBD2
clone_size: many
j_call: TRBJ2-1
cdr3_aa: CASSPPFPSGSNEQFF
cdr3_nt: TGTGCCAGTAGCCCCCCGTTTCCTAGCGGGAGCAATGAGCAGTTCTTC

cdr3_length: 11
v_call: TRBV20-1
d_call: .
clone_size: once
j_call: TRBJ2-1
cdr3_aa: CSAYIYNEQFF
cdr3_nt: TGCAGTGCTTACATATACAATGAGCAGTTCTTC

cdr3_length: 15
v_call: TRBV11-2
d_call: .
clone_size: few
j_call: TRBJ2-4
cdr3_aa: CASSLDGWGRNIQYF
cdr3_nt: TGTGCCAGCAGCTTAGATGGTTGGGGGCGCAACATTCAGTACTTC

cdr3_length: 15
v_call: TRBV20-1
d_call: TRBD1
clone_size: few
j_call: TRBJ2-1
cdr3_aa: CSAFGTENSYNEQFF
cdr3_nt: TGCAGTGCTTTCGGGACAGAAAACTCCTACAATGAGCAGTTCTTC

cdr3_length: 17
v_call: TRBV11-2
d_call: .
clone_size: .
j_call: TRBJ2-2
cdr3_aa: CVSSLTLGGANIGELFF
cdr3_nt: TGTGTCAGCAGCTTAACATTAGGAGGGGCAAACATCGGGGAGCTGTTTTTT

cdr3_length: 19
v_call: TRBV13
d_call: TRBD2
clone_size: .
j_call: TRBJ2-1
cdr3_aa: CVSSPPTGTSDRNVNEQFF
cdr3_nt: TGTGTCAGCAGCCCCCCGACCGGGACTAGCGACCGAAACGTGAATGAGCAGTTCTTC

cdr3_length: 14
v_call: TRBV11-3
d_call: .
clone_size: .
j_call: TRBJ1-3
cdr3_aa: CVSSLYGAGNTTYF
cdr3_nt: TGTGTTAGCAGCTTATACGGGGCTGGAAACACCACATATTTT

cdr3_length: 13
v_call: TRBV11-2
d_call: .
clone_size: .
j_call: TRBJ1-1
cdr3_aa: CTSCLVPGAEAFF
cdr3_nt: TGTACCAGCTGCTTAGTGCCAGGTGCTGAAGCTTTCTTT

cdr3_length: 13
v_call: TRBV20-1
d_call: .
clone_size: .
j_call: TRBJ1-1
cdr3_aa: CSVRTVPYTEAFF
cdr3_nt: TGCAGTGTGAGGACAGTGCCATACACTGAAGCTTTCTTT

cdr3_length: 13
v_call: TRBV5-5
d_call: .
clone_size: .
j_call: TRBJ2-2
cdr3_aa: CASVVRDTGELFF
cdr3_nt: TGTGCCAGCGTTGTTCGGGATACCGGGGAGCTGTTTTTT

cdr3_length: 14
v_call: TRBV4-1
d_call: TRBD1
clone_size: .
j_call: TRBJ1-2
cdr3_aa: CVGSQGDRNYVYTF
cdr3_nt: TGCGTCGGCAGCCAAGGGGACAGGAACTATGTCTACACCTTC

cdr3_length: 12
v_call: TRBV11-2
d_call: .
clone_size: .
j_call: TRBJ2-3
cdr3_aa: CASSESSGTQYF
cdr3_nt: TGTGCCAGCAGCGAATCCTCAGGTACGCAGTATTTT

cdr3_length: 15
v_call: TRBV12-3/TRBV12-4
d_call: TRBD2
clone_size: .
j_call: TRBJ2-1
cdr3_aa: CASSSLLAGTNKQFF
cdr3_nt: TGTGCCAGCAGCTCCTTACTAGCGGGGACCAATAAGCAGTTCTTC

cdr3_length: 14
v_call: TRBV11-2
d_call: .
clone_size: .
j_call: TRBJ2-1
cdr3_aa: CTSSLYRLVSEHFF
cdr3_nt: TGTACCAGCAGCTTATACCGGCTAGTCAGTGAGCACTTCTTC

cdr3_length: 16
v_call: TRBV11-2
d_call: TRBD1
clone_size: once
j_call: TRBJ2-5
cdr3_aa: CASSLTAGGSVEIQYF
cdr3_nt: TGTGCCAGCAGCTTAACAGCAGGGGGCTCGGTGGAGATCCAATACTTC

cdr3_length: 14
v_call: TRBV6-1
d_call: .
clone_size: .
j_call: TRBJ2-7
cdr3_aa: CASSVARGSYDQYF
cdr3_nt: TGCGCCAGCAGTGTTGCCAGAGGTTCCTACGATCAGTACTTC

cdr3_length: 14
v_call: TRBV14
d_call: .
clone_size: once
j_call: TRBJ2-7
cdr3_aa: CASSHGGRIYEEYF
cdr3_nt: TGTGCCAGCAGCCACGGAGGACGGATCTACGAGGAGTACTTC

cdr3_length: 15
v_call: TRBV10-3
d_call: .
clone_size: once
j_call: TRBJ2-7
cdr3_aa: CAISESSRQTYKQYF
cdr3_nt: TGTGCCATCAGTGAATCGTCGCGGCAAACCTACAAGCAGTACTTC

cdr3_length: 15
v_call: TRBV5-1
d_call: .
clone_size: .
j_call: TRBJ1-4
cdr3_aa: CACSFGQSANEKLVF
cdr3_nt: TGCGCCTGCAGCTTCGGCCAATCGGCTAATGAAAAACTGGTTTTT

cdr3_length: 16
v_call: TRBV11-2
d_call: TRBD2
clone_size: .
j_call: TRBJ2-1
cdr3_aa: CVSSYTSVHLYNEQFF
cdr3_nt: TGTGTCAGCAGCTATACTAGCGTCCATTTATACAATGAACAGTTCTTC

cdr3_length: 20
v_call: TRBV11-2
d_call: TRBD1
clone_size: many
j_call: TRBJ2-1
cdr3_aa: CASSPPPGQVVSRRDTEQFF
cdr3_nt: TGTGCCAGCAGCCCTCCCCCGGGACAGGTCGTTTCTAGGCGGGATACTGAGCAGTTCTTC

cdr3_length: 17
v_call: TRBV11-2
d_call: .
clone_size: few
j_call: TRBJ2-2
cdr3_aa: CASSLALGRASTGELFF
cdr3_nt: TGTGCCAGCAGCCTAGCATTAGGACGGGCGAGCACTGGGGAGCTGTTTTTT